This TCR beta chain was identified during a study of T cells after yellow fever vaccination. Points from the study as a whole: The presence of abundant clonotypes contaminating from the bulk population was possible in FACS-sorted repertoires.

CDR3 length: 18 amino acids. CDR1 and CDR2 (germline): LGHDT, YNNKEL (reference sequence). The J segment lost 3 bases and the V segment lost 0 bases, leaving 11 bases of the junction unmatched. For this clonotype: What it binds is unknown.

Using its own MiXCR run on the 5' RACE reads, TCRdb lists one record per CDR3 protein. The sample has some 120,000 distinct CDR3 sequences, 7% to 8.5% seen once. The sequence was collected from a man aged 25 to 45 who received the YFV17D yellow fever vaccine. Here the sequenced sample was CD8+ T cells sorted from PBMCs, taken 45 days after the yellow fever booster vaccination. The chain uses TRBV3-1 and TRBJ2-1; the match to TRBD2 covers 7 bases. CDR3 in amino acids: CASSQDYIAGEYYNEQFF. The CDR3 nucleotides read TGTGCCAGCAGCCAAGACTACATTGCGGGAGAGTACTACAATGAGCAGTTCTTC.